Sequencing of this T cell receptor beta chain was carried out in a study of naive and memory T cell subsets. The beta constant-region primer was an equimolar mix of two oligonucleotides covering TRBC1 and TRBC2. MiXCR, applied by TCRdb to the UMI-ligation and nested PCR reads, yields one record per CDR3 protein. The repertoire consists of roughly 140,000 distinct CDR3 sequences, with over 15% occurring once and the leading ten covering 0.14% to 0.15%. This clonotype has a handful of counts. Germline lookup yields CDR1 LGHNA and CDR2 YNFKEQ. This CDR3 is 21 amino acids long. V trimming: 1 base; J trimming: 2 bases; junction bases outside the gene matches: 17.

The sequence derives from a human donor in good health. The sequencing sample was made of naive CD4+ T cells from blood. The V and J genes are TRBV4-2 and TRBJ2-1, with 10 bases identical to TRBD2. The CDR3 DNA follows: TGTGCCAGCAGCCAAGGGGGGTGGACTAGCGGAGAACAGGTCCCCTACAATGAGCAGTTCTTC. Residues: CASSQGGWTSGEQVPYNEQFF.